These T cell receptor beta chains were read from a single sample in a study of PD-1 blockade in classical Hodgkin lymphoma. Data came from immunoSEQ multiplex PCR; TCRdb stores just in-frame clones and leaves some out. The sample yields tens of thousands of clones, about 89% seen once. Specimen: peripheral blood mononuclear cells (PBMCs), collected at baseline. These receptors originate from a human donor with classical Hodgkin lymphoma. Both conserved end residues are part of each CDR3. D genes are given only for firm matches. Clone size is shown for a subset of rows, as once, few, many or a class of expanded clone.

j_call v_call clone_size d_call cdr3_nt cdr3_aa
TRBJ1-3 TRBV4-2 . . TGTGCCAGCAGCCAAGATCGTCGGGCGTCTGGAAACACCATATATTTT CASSQDRRASGNTIYF
TRBJ1-1 TRBV6-5 . . TGCGCCACCTCCGCCTGGAGTCGCACTGAAGCTTTCTTT CATSAWSRTEAFF
TRBJ1-1 TRBV2 once . TGTGCCAGCAGTGAACTGGCCAGTTCCACTGAAGCTTTCTTT CASSELASSTEAFF
TRBJ1-1 TRBV5-1 . . TGCGCCAGCAGCATTTACAGGGAGGTGAACACTGAAGCTTTCTTT CASSIYREVNTEAFF
TRBJ1-2 TRBV5-1 . . TGCGCCAGCAGCTTCCAAGCAGGGGCCTACTATGGCTACACCTTC CASSFQAGAYYGYTF
TRBJ2-1 TRBV4-1 . TRBD2 TGCGCCAGCAGCCAAGAAAGGCTAGCGGGGGGGCTTGAGCAGTTCTTC CASSQERLAGGLEQFF
TRBJ1-5 TRBV28 . TRBD1 TGTGCCAGCAGTTCCCCCGGGACAGGGATGAATCAGCCCCAGCATTTT CASSSPGTGMNQPQHF
TRBJ1-1 TRBV28 . TRBD1 TGTGCCAGCAGACAGGGGAGTCTTAAAGCTTTCTTT CASRQGSLKAFF
TRBJ2-1 TRBV30 . . TGTGCCTGGAGATCCTCACGAGGGCCCAATGAGCAGTTCTTC CAWRSSRGPNEQFF
TRBJ2-1 TRBV6-5 . . TGTGCCAGCAGTCGGAGGGGAGCCTCCTACAATGAGCAGTTCTTC CASSRRGASYNEQFF
TRBJ2-7 TRBV4-1 . . TGCGCCAGCAGCCAACAGGATGGCAGTACCTACGAGCAGTACTTC CASSQQDGSTYEQYF
TRBJ1-1 TRBV27 . . TGTGCCAGCAGTGCCGTAGGACGGACTGAAGCTTTCTTT CASSAVGRTEAFF
TRBJ2-2 TRBV18 . TRBD1 TGTGCCAGCTCAGTCGACAGGGTCACCGGGGAGCTGTTTTTT CASSVDRVTGELFF
TRBJ1-6 TRBV6-5 . TRBD1 TGTGCCAGCAGTTACTGGCAGGGGGATTCACCCCTCCACTTT CASSYWQGDSPLHF
TRBJ2-7 TRBV6-5 . . TGTGCCAGCAGCCGATACCGGACGCAGACCTACGAGCAGTACTTC CASSRYRTQTYEQYF
TRBJ2-1 TRBV5-1 . . TGCGCCAGCAGCTTGGCGCTTCAGTCTAATGAGCAGTTCTTC CASSLALQSNEQFF
TRBJ2-3 TRBV2 . TRBD1 TGTGCCAGCAGTGACCGGACAGGGGGCGGGACAGATACGCAGTATTTT CASSDRTGGGTDTQYF
TRBJ2-7 TRBV5-1 . . TGCGCCAGCAGCCAACGGACGGACACCTACGAGCAGTACTTC CASSQRTDTYEQYF
TRBJ1-5 TRBV18 . . TGTGCCAGCTCACCGGAAGACGCCTATAATCAGCCCCAGCATTTT CASSPEDAYNQPQHF
TRBJ2-5 TRBV4-3 . TRBD1 TGCGCCAGCAGCAGGGGGACAGCCCAAGAGACCCAGTACTTC CASSRGTAQETQYF
TRBJ2-3 TRBV6-4 few TRBD2 TGTGCCAGCAGTCCCCGGGGAGGGGCCGGAGATACGCAGTATTTT CASSPRGGAGDTQYF
TRBJ1-5 TRBV4-2 . TRBD1 TGTGCCAGCAGAGACACAGGGGTCCGCAATCAGCCCCAGCATTTT CASRDTGVRNQPQHF
TRBJ2-5 TRBV10-3 . . TGTGCCATCAGTGTTTTTCAGGGCGGGGAGACCCAGTACTTC CAISVFQGGETQYF
TRBJ2-3 TRBV9 . TRBD2 TGTGCCAGCAGCGTCCCGGGACTAGCCACAGATACGCAGTATTTT CASSVPGLATDTQYF